Each of the 28 T cell receptor beta chains below was sequenced from the same sample in a study of shared clonotypes between healthy human individuals. Generated by immunoSEQ multiplex PCR, the TCRdb table keeps only in-frame clones and is missing some. This table has about 460,000 clones, approximately 71% appearing once. Sequenced material: PBMCs. The receptors were gathered from a woman between 40 and 50 years old in good health. Some clones in this sample may be carry-over from other donors' samples.

The chain is built from TRBV25-1 and TRBJ2-7; D is uncertain. The CDR3 extends over 15 amino acids. Looked up from germline, CDR1 is MGHDK and CDR2 is SYGVNS. Trimming took off 2 bases at V and 3 bases at J, with 14 bases between the two ends. The CDR3 bases are TGTGCCAGCAGTGAAGGCGGCCACCCGGTCTACGAGCAGTACTTC. It yields the protein CASSEGGHPVYEQYF.

The CDR3 spells CASSLGSRGASYEQYF. CDR3 sequence (DNA): TGTGCCAGCAGCTTAGGTAGCAGGGGCGCCTCCTACGAGCAGTACTTC. V is TRBV7-9 and J is TRBJ2-7, with D tentatively TRBD1 (6 bases). This CDR3 contains 16 residues. Germline CDR1 is SEHNR and CDR2 is FQNEAQ (reference sequence). Trimming removed 1 base from V and 0 bases from J, with 13 bases in between.

V gene TRBV14 combines with J gene TRBJ2-5; D remains unclear. Trimming stripped 0 bases from V and 7 bases from J, with 12 bases between. CDR3 length: 14 residues. CDR1 SGHDN and CDR2 FVKESK come from the germline V gene. The CDR3 here is CASSQEGLRWTQYF. For the CDR3, the DNA is TGTGCCAGCAGCCAAGAAGGTCTTCGGTGGACCCAGTACTTC. The full variable domain, rest sourced from reference TRBV14 and TRBJ2-5, is EAGVTQFPSHSVIEKGQTVTLRCDPISGHDNLYWYRRVMGKEIKFLLHFVKESKQDESGMPNNRFLAERTGGTYSTLKVQPAELEDSGVYFCASSQEGLRWTQYFGPGTRLLVL.

This rearrangement joins TRBV28 to TRBJ2-5; the D gene is possibly TRBD2 (6 bases). Germline CDR1 MDHEN, CDR2 SYDVKM. This CDR3 has 15 residues. Trimming took off 6 bases at V and 5 bases at J, with 19 bases between the two ends. CDR3 residues: CASSQLGGERETQYF. The CDR3 nucleotides read TGTGCCAGCAGCCAATTGGGGGGTGAAAGGGAGACCCAGTACTTC.

This chain joins TRBV28 and TRBJ2-5, with TRBD1 identical over 8 bases. This CDR3 spans 15 amino acids. Trimming took 4 bases from V and 5 from J; bases not matched to a gene: 9. Germline V gene data show CDR1 as MDHEN and CDR2 as SYDVKM. In DNA, the CDR3 is TGTGCCAGCAGTTCTCCTGGACAGGGCGGGGAGACCCAGTACTTC. Protein: CASSSPGQGGETQYF.

This clone showed up many times. This chain joins TRBV7-9 and TRBJ2-1; 8 bases are a match to TRBD1. From germline, CDR1 is SEHNR and CDR2 FQNEAQ (reference sequence). The length of the CDR3 is 14 residues. With V trimmed by 10 bases and J by 5 bases, 10 bases remained unmatched. This CDR3 is CATEDRAFNNEQFF. The CDR3 DNA sequence: TGTGCCACCGAGGACAGGGCGTTTAACAATGAGCAGTTCTTC.

This chain joins TRBV19 and TRBJ2-6; 8 bases map to TRBD1. This CDR3 has 17 amino acids. Per germline, CDR1 LNHDA and CDR2 SQIVND (reference sequence). The J segment lost 0 bases and the V segment lost 5 bases, leaving 6 bases of the junction unmatched. The CDR3 region is CASSPGQAGSGANVLTF. Here the CDR3 DNA reads TGTGCCAGTAGTCCGGGACAGGCCGGCTCTGGGGCCAACGTCCTGACTTTC.

The rearrangement uses TRBV5-6 and TRBJ2-7; no clear D. Trimming shortened V by 3 bases and J by 5 bases, and 9 bases separated the two germline ends. The V gene's germline CDR1 is SGHDT and CDR2 YYEEEE. This CDR3 is built from 12 residues. The CDR3 sequence: CASSSVLDEQYF. As DNA, the CDR3 is TGTGCCAGCAGCTCCGTACTTGACGAGCAGTACTTC.

As to this clone: Distinct nucleotide sequences in the sample also encode this CDR3. The chain is built from TRBV18 and TRBJ2-7; 10 bases map to TRBD2. The CDR3 totals 14 residues. The V and J ends lost 2 bases and 7 bases, in that order; junction bases with no gene match: 5. CDR1 and CDR2 from the germline V gene are KGHSH and LQKENI. This chain's CDR3 is CASSPSGRAGEQYF. The CDR3 DNA reads as TGTGCCAGCTCACCAAGCGGGAGGGCTGGGGAGCAGTACTTC.

The chain uses TRBV5-1 and TRBJ2-3, with TRBD2 matching 7 bases. The CDR3 contains 15 residues. V trimming: 4 bases; J trimming: 5 bases; junction bases outside the gene matches: 10. Germline loops: CDR1 SGHRS, CDR2 YFSETQ. The chain's CDR3 is CASSPERDPVDTQYF. The CDR3 nucleotides are TGCGCCAGCAGCCCCGAGCGGGATCCTGTAGATACGCAGTATTTT.

This clone was found a few times. The J gene is TRBJ2-3, the V gene TRBV7-3, with a possible D match to TRBD2 (5 bases). This CDR3 is 14 amino acids long. Trimming took 1 base from V and 9 from J, leaving 14 bases between them. The germline CDR1 and CDR2 sequences are SGHTA and FQGTGA. The CDR3 nucleotides are TGTGCCAGCAGCTTAAGTCTGGCGGAGGCGACGCAGTATTTT. This translates into CASSLSLAEATQYF.

This clone was seen once. Only one base separates this from a far larger clonotype, so it likely reflects a read error. This chain joins TRBV5-1 and TRBJ2-1, with 7 bases lining up with TRBD2. The V and J ends lost 7 bases and 5 bases, in that order; junction bases with no gene match: 9. The germline CDR1 and CDR2 sequences are SGHRS and YFSETQ. The CDR3 consists of 14 residues. CDR3 sequence reads: CASSTSRKDNEQFF. The CDR3 region has the DNA TGCGCCAGCTCGACTAGCAGGAAGGACAATGAGCAGTTCTTC.

Concerning this clone: With a far larger clone one base away, a read error is the likely cause. In DNA form, the CDR3 reads TGCGCCAGCAGCCAAGATACTAGTAGAAACGTTCAGTACTTC. Translation gives CASSQDTSRNVQYF. The V call is TRBV4-3, the J call TRBJ2-4, with D maybe TRBD2 (5 bases). Germline lookup yields CDR1 LGHNA and CDR2 YSLEER. CDR3 length equals 14 residues.

V is TRBV7-8 and J is TRBJ2-1; 10 positions match TRBD2. The CDR3 is 15 amino acids. With V trimmed by 0 bases and J by 4 bases, 0 bases remained unmatched. Germline CDR1 and CDR2: SGHVS and FQNEAQ. The DNA for the CDR3 is TGTGCCAGCAGCTTAGCTAGCGGGGGGTACAATGAGCAGTTCTTC. Translation gives CASSLASGGYNEQFF.

This chain links TRBV7-9 with TRBJ2-1; D gene ambiguous. The CDR3 is 14 amino acids. The ends were cut back, 1 base at V and 3 bases at J, with 7 bases in the middle. Germline CDR1 is SEHNR and CDR2 is FQNEAQ (reference sequence). Here the CDR3 reads CASSLEGNYNEQFF. The DNA for the CDR3 is TGTGCCAGCAGCTTAGAAGGTAACTACAATGAGCAGTTCTTC.

In this sample, this clone turned up once. The V call is TRBV5-1, the J call TRBJ2-7; TRBD2 aligns across 10 bases. The CDR3 consists of 14 residues. V lost 3 bases to trimming and J lost 0 bases; unmatched junction nucleotides: 0. Per germline, CDR1 SGHRS and CDR2 YFSETQ. CDR3 sequence reads: CASSSSGSSYEQYF. In DNA, the CDR3 is TGCGCCAGCAGCTCTAGCGGGAGCTCCTACGAGCAGTACTTC.

This chain joins TRBV7-6 and TRBJ2-3, with D perhaps TRBD2 (5 bases). The CDR3 sequence is 14 residues long. Per the germline V gene, CDR1 is SGHVS and CDR2 is FNYEAQ. The V gene lost 3 bases and the J gene lost 0 bases, with 7 bases spanning the gap. The chain's CDR3 is CASSFLASTDTQYF. For the CDR3, the DNA is TGTGCCAGCAGCTTCCTAGCCAGCACAGATACGCAGTATTTT.

The sample holds a few counts of this clone. The CDR3 spells CASSLPSGGEQYF. CDR3 nucleotide sequence: TGTGCCAGCAGCTTGCCTAGCGGCGGCGAGCAGTACTTC. The V call is TRBV5-4, the J call TRBJ2-5; 7 positions match TRBD2. The DNA end is more similar to TRBJ2-7, so the J call may be wrong. The CDR3 runs to 13 residues. Germline CDR1 SGHNT, CDR2 YYREEE (reference sequence).

With respect to this clone: Because it lacks the conserved phenylalanine or tryptophan at the end, this CDR3 is likely a read error. This chain uses TRBV7-9 with TRBJ2-7; D is ambiguous. CDR3 length: 12 amino acids. CDR1 and CDR2 (germline): SEHNR, FQNEAQ (reference sequence). Deletions cut 4 bases from V and 0 bases from J, with 4 bases between. The CDR3 DNA reads as TGTGCCAGCAGCTCGTTCTCCTACGAGCAGTACCTC. Its translation: CASSSFSYEQYL.

V usage is TRBV5-1 and J usage is TRBJ1-3; no firm D call. This CDR3 has 14 residues. V lost 5 bases to trimming and J lost 0 bases, with 9 bases between them. Germline CDR1 is SGHRS and CDR2 is YFSETQ. DNA for the CDR3: TGCGCCAGCAGGGCGGACTACTCTGGAAACACCATATATTTT. Translated: CASRADYSGNTIYF. The full variable domain, in which reference TRBV5-1 and TRBJ1-3 provide the parts outside the CDR3, is KAGVTQTPRYLIKTRGQQVTLSCSPISGHRSVSWYQQTPGQGLQFLFEYFSETQRNKGNFPGRFSGRQFSNSRSEMNVSTLELGDSALYLCASRADYSGNTIYFGEGSWLTVV.

The chain has TRBV15 and TRBJ1-2; D unclear. Per the germline V gene, CDR1 is LNHNV and CDR2 is YYDKDF (reference sequence). The CDR3 totals 14 residues. V was clipped by 3 bases and J by 8 bases, with 16 bases between them. The CDR3 reads CATSSSWGRRGYTF. In DNA, the CDR3 is TGTGCCACCAGCAGTTCATGGGGAAGGAGGGGCTACACCTTC.

As concerns this clone: This sequence is one base from a far larger clone and is likely a read error. The chain couples TRBV28 to TRBJ2-5, with D perhaps given as TRBD1 or TRBD2 (5 bases each). V was pared by 2 bases and J by 4 bases, with 17 bases between. Germline CDR1 reads MDHEN; CDR2 reads SYDVKM. CDR3 length equals 16 residues. As DNA, the CDR3 is TGTGCCAGCAGTTTAGGGGCAGGGAGATGGCGAGAGACCCAGTACTTC. Residues: CASSLGAGRWRETQYF.

The chain recombines TRBV19 with TRBJ2-1; 9 positions agree with TRBD2. The CDR3 is 15 residues long. Trimming removed 3 bases from V and 2 bases from J; junction bases left unmatched: 2. Germline assignment: CDR1 LNHDA and CDR2 SQIVND (reference sequence). CDR3 sequence: CASSMTSGTYNEQFF. DNA for the CDR3: TGTGCCAGTAGTATGACTAGCGGAACCTACAATGAGCAGTTCTTC. Together with reference TRBV19 and TRBJ2-1, the CDR3 gives the full variable domain: DGGITQSPKYLFRKEGQNVTLSCEQNLNHDAMYWYRQDPGQGLRLIYYSQIVNDFQKGDIAEGYSVSREKKESFPLTVTSAQKNPTAFYLCASSMTSGTYNEQFFGPGTRLTVL.

As concerns this clone: The junction shows a germline mismatch at one end, possibly a read error. CDR3 region: CASSEAAGHRVFLYGYTF. In DNA form, the CDR3 reads TGTGCCAGCAGCGAAGCAGCCGGACACCGAGTTTTTCTCTATGGCTACACCTTC. J is TRBJ1-2 and V is TRBV6-1; tentatively, D is TRBD1 (5 bases). The CDR3 extends over 18 amino acids. From germline, CDR1 is MNHNS and CDR2 SASEGT.

The V and J genes are TRBV10-2 and TRBJ1-6; D is perhaps TRBD1 (5 bases). Per germline, CDR1 WSHSY and CDR2 SAAADI. The germline V and J ends were trimmed by 5 bases and 4 bases, with 21 bases remaining between them. This CDR3 is built from 18 residues. The CDR3 nucleotides are TGCGCCAGCAGTTCTGAAGAATGGGGGTTCCCGTATAATTCACCCCTCCACTTT. Residues: CASSSEEWGFPYNSPLHF.

The chain links TRBV25-1 to TRBJ2-5; possible D gene TRBD1, 5 bases. The tail of the sequence fits TRBJ2-7 better, so the J call may be wrong. Germline CDR1 reads MGHDK; CDR2 reads SYGVNS. The CDR3 is made up of 13 amino acids. CDR3 nucleotides: TGTGCCAGCAGGACAGAGGCGAAGTACGAGCAGTACTTC. This gives the protein CASRTEAKYEQYF.

This rearrangement joins TRBV7-2 to TRBJ2-3; D uncertain. V lost 3 bases to trimming and J lost 3 bases, with 16 bases between them. CDR1 is SGHTA and CDR2 is FQGNSA in the germline V gene. The CDR3 runs to 16 residues. The CDR3 DNA reads TGTGCCAGCAGCTTCCGCTTGGGCGCCGGAACAGATACGCAGTATTTT. It translates to CASSFRLGAGTDTQYF. Filled out from reference TRBV7-2 and TRBJ2-3, the complete variable domain reads GAGVSQSPSNKVTEKGKDVELRCDPISGHTALYWYRQSLGQGLEFLIYFQGNSAPDKSGLPSDRFSAERTGGSVSTLTIQRTQQEDSAVYLCASSFRLGAGTDTQYFGPGTRLTVL.

To note about this clone: Only one base separates this from a far larger clonotype, so it likely reflects a read error. The chain combines TRBV7-2 with TRBJ2-5; D unclear. The CDR3 length is 13 residues. CDR1 SGHTA and CDR2 FQGNSA come from the germline V gene. Trimming took off 5 bases at V and 6 bases at J, with 13 bases between the two ends. CDR3 DNA: TGTGCCAGCAGCCCCCCAGTCGGGCAGACCCAGTACTTC. Translating it yields CASSPPVGQTQYF.